Given below is one T cell receptor (beta chain) in context. The data belong to a study of PD-L1 blockade in urothelial cancer. V was trimmed by 6 bases and J by 7 bases, leaving 16 bases between them. Per germline, CDR1 SGHTA and CDR2 FQGNSA. The CDR3 has 14 amino acids. Indicated time point: pretreatment peripheral blood. Data came from immunoSEQ multiplex PCR; TCRdb stores just in-frame clones and leaves some out. This table has 48,000 or so clones, approximately 90% appearing once. J is TRBJ2-1 and V is TRBV7-2, with D perhaps TRBD1 (6 bases). Sample: PBMCs, taken around atezolizumab (anti-PD-L1) treatment. This receptor was identified in a woman aged 60-75 years with urothelial cancer. CDR3 in amino acids: CASRDSFSANEQFF. The CDR3 DNA reads TGTGCCAGCAGGGACAGTTTTTCGGCTAATGAGCAGTTCTTC.